A single sample gave rise to the 3 T cell receptor beta chains below, sequenced in a study of blood T cells in healthy people across ages. With a J-beta primer mix and a sample-barcoded 5' primer, a second PCR ran about 7 to 11 cycles. Each CDR3 protein is one row after TCRdb ran MiXCR on the 5' RACE reads. The table shows some 1.5 million distinct CDR3 sequences, with 35% to 45% occurring only once. Sequenced: blood. The receptors shown here come from a woman between 18 and 29 years old in good health.

The sample holds a few counts of this clonotype. For the CDR3, the DNA is TGCAGCGTTGGGGGCCTCCTCCTACGCGAGCAGTACTTC. It is translated as CSVGGLLLREQYF. The J gene is TRBJ2-7, the V gene TRBV29-1, with D possibly being TRBD1 (5 bases). The CDR3 is 13 amino acids. Germline CDR1 is SQVTM and CDR2 is ANQGSEA. The V and J ends lost 4 bases and 6 bases respectively, with 16 bases between them.

The rearrangement joins TRBV3-1 to TRBJ1-1; possible D gene TRBD1, 6 bases. Germline CDR1 reads LGHDT; CDR2 reads YNNKEL (reference sequence). Trimming cost V 1 base and J 1 base, with 7 bases left between them. CDR3 size: 14 residues. The CDR3 DNA sequence: TGTGCCAGCAGCCAAGGGACAGAGAACACTGAAGCTTTCTTT. Residues: CASSQGTENTEAFF.

J is TRBJ2-7 and V is TRBV4-2, with D perhaps TRBD1 or TRBD2 (5 bases each). The CDR3 has 17 residues. Germline CDR1 LGHNA, CDR2 YNFKEQ. Trimming removed 0 bases at V and 2 bases at J, with 17 bases between. CDR3 in DNA: TGTGCCAGCAGCCAAGAATCAGGGCGGGCCTCACCCTACGAGCAGTACTTC. Translating gives CASSQESGRASPYEQYF.